This is a list of T cell receptor beta chains from one sample in a study of cytomegalovirus exposure and HLA in healthy donors. The data were produced by immunoSEQ multiplex PCR, yet TCRdb's version contains in-frame clones alone and is incomplete. The repertoire holds some 160,000 clones, approximately 83% seen once, with around 2% in the top ten. Sample: PBMCs. These receptors were taken from a woman in her forties in good health and CMV-seronegative. Each CDR3 is given without its conserved first and last residue.

length: 11; V: TRBV2; CDR3: ASILPLAYEQY
length: 11; V: TRBV6-1; CDR3: ASRDRGGTEAF
length: 12; V: TRBV6-5; CDR3: ASAGTTFRNEQF
length: 10; V: TRBV10-3; CDR3: AIRNEGDEQF
length: 13; V: TRBV18; CDR3: ASSPRTGSGEKLF
length: 12; V: TRBV7-9; CDR3: ASSLWNREGEQF
length: 10; V: TRBV6-1; CDR3: ASSTQGGGYT
length: 10; V: TRBV30; CDR3: AWREQADEQY
length: 12; V: TRBV11-2; CDR3: ASSGSTGIGEQY
length: 11; V: TRBV10-3; CDR3: AAQENGNQPQH
length: 12; V: TRBV19; CDR3: ASNPGQTVEKLF
length: 10; V: TRBV4-2; CDR3: ASSQDARVTF
length: 14; V: TRBV6-5; CDR3: ASSYSSGQGTDTQY
length: 16; V: TRBV5-1; CDR3: ASSLGLAGVPSSYEQY
length: 12; V: TRBV19; CDR3: ASGEVRLNTEAF
length: 11; V: TRBV10-3; CDR3: AIDAGGTDTQY
length: 12; V: TRBV11-2; CDR3: ASSFWGTADTQY
length: 13; V: TRBV27; CDR3: ASSLNRAYNSPLH
length: 11; V: TRBV5-1; CDR3: ASSLERGEKLF
length: 13; V: TRBV21-1; CDR3: ASSKTRDRGTEAF
length: 13; V: TRBV7-2; CDR3: ASSPEAGQAYGYT
length: 10; V: TRBV15; CDR3: ATSLSAGELF
length: 10; V: TRBV30; CDR3: AWSKQWNTIY
length: 14; V: TRBV7-9; CDR3: SSSLGTGSGGTEAF
length: 13; V: TRBV10-3; CDR3: AISELAGAYNEQF
length: 15; V: TRBV5-1; CDR3: ASSLGQVPPNTGELF
length: 11; V: TRBV30; CDR3: AWRGQGATGYT
length: 12; V: TRBV4-1; CDR3: ASSYGQGQETQY
length: 12; V: TRBV2; CDR3: ASTNSGVSYEQY
length: 13; V: TRBV6-5; CDR3: ASSPGLAYTDTQY
length: 11; V: TRBV15; CDR3: ATSRPDSYEQY
length: 14; V: TRBV10-2; CDR3: ASSEDRVYMDLEQY
length: 14; V: TRBV11-2; CDR3: ASSLDRRGADYGYT
length: 11; V: TRBV19; CDR3: ASKRQIGQPQH
length: 15; V: TRBV5-1; CDR3: ASSLGSSGRSTDTQY
length: 10; V: TRBV2; CDR3: ASSGTADEQY
length: 14; V: TRBV5-4; CDR3: ASSPLAGGSYNEQF
length: 15; V: TRBV4-1; CDR3: ASSQGPGQGNKNIQY
length: 12; V: TRBV27; CDR3: ASSFEGTAYEQY
length: 13; V: TRBV10-3; CDR3: AIRDVRQGGNTQY
length: 13; V: TRBV28; CDR3: ASSSYTSRSLGYT
length: 13; V: TRBV13; CDR3: ASSLGRTGANVLT
length: 13; V: TRBV6-5; CDR3: ASTIRQGRLNGYT
length: 11; V: TRBV29-1; CDR3: SARDSSYNEQF
length: 14; V: TRBV7-6; CDR3: ASSLEVSGGAGELF
length: 15; V: TRBV19; CDR3: ASSIEGLGSGANVLT
length: 15; V: TRBV7-9; CDR3: ASSLGQASSSGNTIY
length: 13; V: TRBV5-4; CDR3: ASSLGSGSYDEQF
length: 14; V: TRBV5-6; CDR3: ASSAGLAGDYGEQF
length: 14; V: TRBV4-2; CDR3: ASSLGGSGGTETQY
length: 12; V: TRBV7-8; CDR3: ASSLVKIGETQY
length: 16; V: TRBV5-1; CDR3: ASSLGQPRLSRFYEQY
length: 12; V: TRBV19; CDR3: ASLRVDSGNTIY
length: 13; V: TRBV6-6; CDR3: ASSYPGGTGNTIY